This T cell receptor beta chain was captured in a study of shared clonotypes between healthy human individuals. In the naive CD8 group, cells lacked CD45RO and were positively selected for CCR7, so terminally differentiated effector memory CD45RA+ cells were left out. Replicate sorted-subset PCRs were loaded with around 200 ng DNA, 30,000 or so T cell genomes. Clones were sequenced by immunoSEQ multiplex PCR, and TCRdb holds only the in-frame ones, with some missing. The table shows a few hundred thousand clones, with nearly 97% occurring only once. Germline V lookup: CDR1 MNHNS, CDR2 SASEGT. CDR3 length equals 15 residues. V gave up 7 bases and J gave up 0 bases, with 14 bases separating them.

This rearrangement joins TRBV6-1 to TRBJ2-3, with D maybe TRBD1 (5 bases). This clonotype originated in a woman in her thirties in good health. The material sequenced was naive CD8+ T cells sorted from blood. Here the CDR3 reads CASKQTAASTDTQYF. DNA of the CDR3: TGTGCCAGCAAACAGACAGCAGCTAGCACAGATACGCAGTATTTT.